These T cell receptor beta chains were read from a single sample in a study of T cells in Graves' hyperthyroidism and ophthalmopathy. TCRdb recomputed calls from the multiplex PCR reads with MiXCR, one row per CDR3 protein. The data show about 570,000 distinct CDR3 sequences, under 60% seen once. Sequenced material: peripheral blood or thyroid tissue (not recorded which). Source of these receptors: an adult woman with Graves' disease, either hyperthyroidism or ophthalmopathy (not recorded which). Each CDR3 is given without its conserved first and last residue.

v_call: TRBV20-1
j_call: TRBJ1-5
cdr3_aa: SAQHRLTGNQPQH

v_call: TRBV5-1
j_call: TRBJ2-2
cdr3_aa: ASSLEFLTGELF

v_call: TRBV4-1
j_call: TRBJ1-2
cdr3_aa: ASSQEDRGYT

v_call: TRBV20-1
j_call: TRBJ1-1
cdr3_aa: SAFSGSSEAF

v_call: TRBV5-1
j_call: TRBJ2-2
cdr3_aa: ASSLGTGPNTGELF

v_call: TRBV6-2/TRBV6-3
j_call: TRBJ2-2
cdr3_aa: ASSHRGANTGELF

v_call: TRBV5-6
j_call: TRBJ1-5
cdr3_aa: ASSLGRGTGTQH

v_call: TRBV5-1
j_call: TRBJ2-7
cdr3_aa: ASSLGQD

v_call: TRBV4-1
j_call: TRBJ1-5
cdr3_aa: ASADRGSNQPQH

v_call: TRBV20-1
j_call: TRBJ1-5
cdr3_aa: SAPSGYSNQPQH

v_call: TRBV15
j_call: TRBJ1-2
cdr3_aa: ATSREAGFYGYT

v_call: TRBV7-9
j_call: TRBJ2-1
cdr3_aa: ASSLGNNEQF

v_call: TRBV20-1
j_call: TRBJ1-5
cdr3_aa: SASVGGGRGGVSNQPQH

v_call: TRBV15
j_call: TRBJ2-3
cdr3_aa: ATSRVRGRATDTQY

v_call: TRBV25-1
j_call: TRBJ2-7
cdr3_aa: ASRIAGGVYEQY

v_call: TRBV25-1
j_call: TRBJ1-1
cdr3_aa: ASSEYNLNTEAF

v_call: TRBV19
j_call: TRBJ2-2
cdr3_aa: ASSFLLTGHTGELF

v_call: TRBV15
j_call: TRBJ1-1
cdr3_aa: TTSSQDSEAF

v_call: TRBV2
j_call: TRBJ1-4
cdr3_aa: ASSEAGAREGRNEKLF

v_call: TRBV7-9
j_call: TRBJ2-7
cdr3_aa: ASSLQGQVRSYEQY

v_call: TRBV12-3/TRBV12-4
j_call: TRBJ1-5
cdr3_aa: ASSLTPGTANQPQH

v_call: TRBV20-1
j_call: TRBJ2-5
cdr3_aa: SAPTGTGARETQY

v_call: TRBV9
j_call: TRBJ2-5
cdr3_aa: ASSRTPEGTQY

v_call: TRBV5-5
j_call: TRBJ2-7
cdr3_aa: ASSGWGSEQY

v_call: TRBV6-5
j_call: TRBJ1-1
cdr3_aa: ASNPLAGGMAEAF

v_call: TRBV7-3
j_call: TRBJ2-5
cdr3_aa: ASSLTYGQPQY

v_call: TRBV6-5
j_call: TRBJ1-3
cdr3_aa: ASAGLSGNTIY

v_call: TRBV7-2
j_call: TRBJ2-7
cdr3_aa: ASSSWDRSYEQY

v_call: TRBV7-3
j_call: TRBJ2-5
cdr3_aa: ASSLRRQGKEKTQY

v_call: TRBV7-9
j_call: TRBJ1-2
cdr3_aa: AGADNYGYT

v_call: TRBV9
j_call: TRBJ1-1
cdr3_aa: ASGTGTEAF

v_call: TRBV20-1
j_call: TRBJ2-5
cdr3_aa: SAMGQRGQETQY

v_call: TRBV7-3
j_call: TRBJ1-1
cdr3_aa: ASSPGATGFTEAF

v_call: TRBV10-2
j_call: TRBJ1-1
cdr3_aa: ASSEFTGANTEAF

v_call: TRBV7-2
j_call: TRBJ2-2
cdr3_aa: ASSLAGTSGYPGELF

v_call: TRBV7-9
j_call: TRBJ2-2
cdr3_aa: AEENERELF

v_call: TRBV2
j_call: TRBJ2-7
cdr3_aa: ASSVSWGGSYEQY

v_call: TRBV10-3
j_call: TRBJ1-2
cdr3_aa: AISSQGTVNGYT

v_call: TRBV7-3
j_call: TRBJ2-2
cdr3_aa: ASSLTGGVAGELF

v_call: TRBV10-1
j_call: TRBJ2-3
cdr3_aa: ARKKQGEADTQY

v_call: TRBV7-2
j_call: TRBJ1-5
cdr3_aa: SSSLLDSETQH

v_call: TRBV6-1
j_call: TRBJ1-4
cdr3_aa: ASSERQPLANEKLF

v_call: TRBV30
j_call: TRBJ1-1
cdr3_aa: AWSVGSEAF

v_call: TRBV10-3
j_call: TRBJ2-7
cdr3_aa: AISESGQFRSSYEQY

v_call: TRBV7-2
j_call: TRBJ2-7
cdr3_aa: ASSLQLAIDEQY

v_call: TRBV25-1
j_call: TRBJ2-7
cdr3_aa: ASSEELQGEQY

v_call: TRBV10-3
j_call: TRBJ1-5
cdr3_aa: AISATDRWNQPQH